Following are 29 T cell receptor beta chains from one sample sequenced in a study of radiotherapy plus CTLA-4 blockade in lung cancer. TCRdb's copy holds only in-frame clones and misses some; the assay was immunoSEQ multiplex PCR. The profile shows roughly 60,000 clones, about 72% of them singletons. The specimen was peripheral blood, collected from a patient treated with radiotherapy plus ipilimumab. The receptors were sampled from a human donor with non-small cell lung cancer who had a complete response to radiotherapy plus ipilimumab.

V and J are TRBV7-9 and TRBJ1-4; D is unresolved. Trimming removed 2 bases at V and 0 bases at J, with 7 bases between. Germline V gene lookup returns CDR1 SEHNR and CDR2 FQNEAQ (reference sequence). The CDR3 totals 15 residues. CDR3 sequence reads: CASSLPQATNEKLFF. CDR3 sequence (DNA): TGTGCCAGCAGCTTACCGCAGGCAACTAATGAAAAACTGTTTTTT.

J is TRBJ2-1 and V is TRBV11-2; 8 bases map to TRBD2. Germline V gene data show CDR1 as SGHAT and CDR2 as FQNNGV. This CDR3 is 15 amino acids long. The V gene end was trimmed by 5 bases and the J gene end by 4 bases; junction bases not matched to a gene: 7. The CDR3 DNA sequence: TGTGCCAGCAGCCCGAGCGGGAGCCGATACAATGAGCAGTTCTTC. Its protein is CASSPSGSRYNEQFF.

This chain connects TRBV30 to TRBJ2-7; no clear D gene. Germline V gene sequence: CDR1 GTSNPN, CDR2 SVGIG (reference sequence). Trimming stripped 5 bases from V and 5 bases from J, with 10 bases between. The CDR3 length is 11 residues. The DNA for the CDR3 is TGTGCCTGGGGCGGCCGAGACGAGCAGTACTTC. Translating gives CAWGGRDEQYF. Full variable domain (missing parts from reference TRBV30 and TRBJ2-7): SQTIHQWPATLVQPVGSPLSLECTVEGTSNPNLYWYRQAAGRGLQLLFYSVGIGQISSEVPQNLSASRPQDRQFILSSKKLLLSDSGFYLCAWGGRDEQYFGPGTRLTVT.

The chain links TRBV19 to TRBJ1-5; 9 bases fit TRBD1. CDR1 and CDR2 from the germline V gene are LNHDA and SQIVND (reference sequence). This CDR3 is 17 amino acids long. Unmatched junction bases numbered 4, after V lost 1 base and J lost 0 bases. Written as DNA, the CDR3 is TGTGCCAGTAGTATAGTCGGGACAGGGTATAGCAATCAGCCCCAGCATTTT. It translates to CASSIVGTGYSNQPQHF.

This clone was seen a handful of times. The chain uses TRBV15 and TRBJ1-3, with a possible D match to TRBD1 (5 bases). The V gene lost 1 base and the J gene lost 2 bases, with 6 bases spanning the gap. Germline V gives CDR1 LNHNV, CDR2 YYDKDF (reference sequence). The CDR3 covers 14 residues. CDR3 coding DNA: TGTGCCACCAGCAGAGTAGGGGCTGGAAACACCATATATTTT. Its translation: CATSRVGAGNTIYF.

As for this clone: Relative to the germline gene, one junction end is altered; a read error may explain this. The chain has TRBV28 and TRBJ1-1; D gene ambiguous. Germline lookup yields CDR1 MDHEN and CDR2 SYDVKM. The CDR3 is made up of 18 amino acids. The CDR3 sequence: CASSLWLSGVGANAEAFF. The CDR3 nucleotides are TGTGCCAGCAGTTTATGGTTGTCCGGGGTAGGCGCGAACGCTGAAGCTTTCTTT.

The chain is built from TRBV10-3 and TRBJ2-1, with 11 bases that match TRBD2. Germline CDR1 and CDR2: ENHRY and SYGVKD. This CDR3 contains 16 residues. J lost 6 bases, V lost 4 bases, and 8 bases had no gene match. The CDR3 nucleotides read TGTGCCATCAGTGTCGGTGGTAGCGGGAGGGCCAATGAGCAGTTCTTC. Translation: CAISVGGSGRANEQFF.

The chain is built from TRBV28 and TRBJ2-7, with 14 bases identical to TRBD2. The CDR3 runs 17 residues. Germline lookup yields CDR1 MDHEN and CDR2 SYDVKM. The V and J ends lost 6 bases and 1 base, in that order; junction bases with no gene match: 8. CDR3 in amino acids: CASRTTRTSGRSYEQYF. The CDR3 DNA follows: TGTGCCAGCAGGACCACCAGGACTAGCGGGAGGTCCTACGAGCAGTACTTC.

The chain has TRBV27 and TRBJ2-7; TRBD1 aligns across 8 bases. Germline values: CDR1 MNHEY, CDR2 SMNVEV (reference sequence). The V gene end was trimmed by 5 bases and the J gene end by 3 bases; junction bases not matched to a gene: 21. The CDR3 contains 19 residues. The CDR3 reads CASSPKGPTGGHIGYEQYF. CDR3 sequence (DNA): TGTGCCAGCAGTCCTAAAGGCCCCACAGGGGGACATATCGGCTACGAGCAGTACTTC.

The rearrangement links TRBV27 to TRBJ1-2; possible D gene TRBD1, 5 bases. The CDR3 spans 15 residues. Germline CDR1 and CDR2: MNHEY and SMNVEV (reference sequence). Deletions cut 4 bases from V and 4 bases from J, with 16 bases between. The chain's CDR3 is CASSSQQGLSYGYTF. The CDR3 nucleotides read TGTGCCAGCAGTTCCCAGCAGGGACTTAGCTATGGCTACACCTTC.

The genes are TRBV18 and TRBJ1-1; 8 bases are shared with TRBD1. J gave up 3 bases and V 4 bases, and 1 base lay outside the gene matches. CDR1 KGHSH and CDR2 LQKENI come from the germline V gene. The CDR3 totals 13 residues. CDR3 DNA: TGTGCCAGCTCACTGGACAGGGACACTGAAGCTTTCTTT. It translates to CASSLDRDTEAFF.

J is TRBJ2-1 and V is TRBV19, with D possibly matching TRBD1 (6 bases). The V and J ends lost 6 bases and 0 bases respectively, with 12 bases between them. The germline V gene has CDR1 LNHDA and CDR2 SQIVND (reference sequence). The CDR3 sequence is 15 residues long. This chain's CDR3 is CASRQGQYSYNEQFF. Written as DNA, the CDR3 is TGTGCCAGTAGACAGGGACAATACTCCTACAATGAGCAGTTCTTC.

The chain combines TRBV19 with TRBJ2-5, with a tentative D call TRBD1 (6 bases). The last part of the DNA fits TRBJ2-7 better; the J call may be wrong. The CDR3 loop spans 14 amino acids. Germline V lookup: CDR1 LNHDA, CDR2 SQIVND (reference sequence). The CDR3 protein is CASSFRGLSYEQYF. CDR3 bases: TGTGCCAGTAGCTTCAGGGGTCTATCCTACGAGCAGTACTTC.

This rearrangement joins TRBV14 to TRBJ2-7; TRBD2 matches at 8 bases. V shed 3 bases and J 3 bases; nucleotides not matched to a gene: 7. The CDR3 sequence is 15 residues long. Germline CDR1 is SGHDN and CDR2 is FVKESK. DNA of the CDR3: TGTGCCAGCAGCCAGGGACTAGTCAAGCTCTACGAGCAGTACTTC. This encodes CASSQGLVKLYEQYF.

The chain couples TRBV19 to TRBJ1-6; tentatively, D is TRBD1 (6 bases). Trimming cost V 5 bases and J 12 bases, with 23 bases left between them. The germline gives CDR1 LNHDA, CDR2 SQIVND (reference sequence). The CDR3 has 16 amino acids. Here the CDR3 DNA reads TGTGCCAGTAGTCTGACCGGGCAGTTTCAGGGGAGACCCCTCCACTTT. Encoded protein: CASSLTGQFQGRPLHF.

The rearrangement joins TRBV7-2 to TRBJ2-7, with TRBD2 matching 7 bases. V shed 1 base and J 1 base; nucleotides not matched to a gene: 1. The CDR3 covers 14 residues. The germline CDR1 and CDR2 sequences are SGHTA and FQGNSA. The CDR3: CASSLGSGSYEQYF. CDR3 bases: TGTGCCAGCAGCTTAGGTAGCGGGTCCTACGAGCAGTACTTC.

This clone has a handful of counts. This chain's CDR3 is CASSLAGTGKFTDTQYF. CDR3 coding DNA: TGTGCCAGCAGCTTGGCCGGGACAGGAAAATTCACAGATACGCAGTATTTT. This rearrangement joins TRBV5-8 to TRBJ2-3, with 8 positions matching TRBD1. After removal of 0 bases from V and 2 bases from J, the junction contained 8 bases not matched to a gene. This CDR3 has 17 residues. CDR1 and CDR2 (germline): SGHTS, YDEGEE.

In its sample, this clone was seen a few times. The chain uses TRBV5-4 and TRBJ2-2; 12 bases fit TRBD2. V lost 3 bases to trimming and J lost 1 base; unmatched junction nucleotides: 7. Germline V gene sequence: CDR1 SGHNT, CDR2 YYREEE (reference sequence). The CDR3 sequence is 18 residues long. Here the CDR3 reads CASSSTSGGRKNTGELFF. The CDR3 region has the DNA TGTGCCAGCAGCTCCACTAGCGGGGGGCGGAAGAACACCGGGGAGCTGTTTTTT.

This chain links TRBV5-1 with TRBJ2-1; 10 positions agree with TRBD2. The ends lost 0 bases at V and 9 bases at J; junction bases unmatched: 6. The CDR3 loop spans 15 amino acids. Germline values: CDR1 SGHRS, CDR2 YFSETQ. The CDR3 coding sequence is TGCGCCAGCAGCTTGGAGGGAAAGCGGGAGGGTGAGCAGTTCTTC. As protein: CASSLEGKREGEQFF.

This clone was recorded once. This rearrangement joins TRBV10-1 to TRBJ2-2; D unresolved. This CDR3 spans 16 amino acids. Trimming took 6 bases from V and 0 from J, leaving 14 bases between them. Germline V gives CDR1 WNHNN, CDR2 SYGVQD (reference sequence). CDR3: CASSPSASANTGELFF. The CDR3 DNA follows: TGCGCCAGCAGCCCCTCTGCGAGCGCGAACACCGGGGAGCTGTTTTTT.

This clone was found once. The V and J genes are TRBV30 and TRBJ2-5, with D possibly being TRBD1 (5 bases). The germline gives CDR1 GTSNPN, CDR2 SVGIG (reference sequence). V dropped 4 bases and J dropped 9 bases, with 18 bases sitting between them. There are 13 residues in the CDR3. Here the CDR3 DNA reads TGTGCCTGGATTCCAGTAGCAGTAGGGGCCCAGTACTTC. It specifies CAWIPVAVGAQYF.

The genes are TRBV19 and TRBJ1-6, with D perhaps TRBD1 (5 bases). This CDR3 is built from 15 residues. The germline CDR1 and CDR2 sequences are LNHDA and SQIVND (reference sequence). Trimming stripped 9 bases from V and 10 bases from J, with 22 bases between. The chain's CDR3 is CARGIHGRGTSPLHF. Here the CDR3 DNA reads TGTGCCAGGGGAATCCACGGGCGCGGGACCTCACCCCTCCACTTT.

The J gene is TRBJ2-2, the V gene TRBV19, with unresolved D. V lost 7 bases and J lost 6, with 12 bases in between. Germline V gene data show CDR1 as LNHDA and CDR2 as SQIVND (reference sequence). The CDR3 is 13 amino acids. The CDR3 region is CASTLEVAGELFF. The CDR3 bases are TGTGCCAGTACATTAGAGGTGGCCGGGGAGCTGTTTTTT.

This clone occurred once. The chain couples TRBV11-2 to TRBJ2-7; no definite D call. Germline V lookup: CDR1 SGHAT, CDR2 FQNNGV. The CDR3 is 15 amino acids. Trimming left V 1 base short and J 2 bases short, with 12 bases between. The CDR3 is CASSLVATVTYEQYF. The CDR3 bases are TGTGCCAGCAGCTTAGTCGCTACCGTGACCTACGAGCAGTACTTC.

This chain links TRBV4-3 with TRBJ2-7, with D tentatively TRBD1 (6 bases). V shed 2 bases and J shed 1 base, with 9 bases lying between them. The CDR3 is made up of 14 amino acids. CDR1 and CDR2 (germline): LGHNA, YSLEER. This chain's CDR3 is CASSQRTESYEQYF. CDR3 bases: TGCGCCAGCAGCCAACGGACAGAGTCCTACGAGCAGTACTTC.

Only a few counts were recorded for this clone. This same CDR3 is encoded by further DNA sequences in the sample. V is TRBV30 and J is TRBJ1-2, with TRBD1 matching over 7 bases. The CDR3 runs 15 residues. V lost 0 bases, J lost 5 bases, and 9 bases stayed unmatched. Germline assignment: CDR1 GTSNPN and CDR2 SVGIG (reference sequence). The CDR3 DNA reads TGTGCCTGGAGTGTACTCAGGACAGGAGGGTATGGCTACACCTTC. Its protein is CAWSVLRTGGYGYTF. Supplemented by reference TRBV30 and TRBJ1-2, the full variable domain reads SQTIHQWPATLVQPVGSPLSLECTVEGTSNPNLYWYRQAAGRGLQLLFYSVGIGQISSEVPQNLSASRPQDRQFILSSKKLLLSDSGFYLCAWSVLRTGGYGYTFGSGTRLTVV.

The chain is built from TRBV19 and TRBJ2-3; TRBD2 aligns across 8 bases. The V gene's germline CDR1 is LNHDA and CDR2 SQIVND (reference sequence). This CDR3 spans 14 amino acids. The V segment lost 1 base and the J segment 14 bases; nucleotides outside the gene matches: 11. The CDR3 DNA reads as TGTGCCAGTAGTATAGGTCCGGCAAGCGGGGGCTCGTATTTT. Translated, it gives CASSIGPASGGSYF.

This clone was observed a few times. For the CDR3, the DNA is TGTGCCAGCTCACAAACTAGCGGGAGGAGAAAAGAGCAGTACTTC. It is translated as CASSQTSGRRKEQYF. This sequence joins TRBV18 and TRBJ2-7; 12 bases map to TRBD2. Trimming took 4 bases from V and 7 from J; bases not matched to a gene: 8. Germline V gene sequence: CDR1 KGHSH, CDR2 LQKENI. This CDR3 spans 15 amino acids.

The V call is TRBV7-9, the J call TRBJ1-4; maybe TRBD1 (5 bases). CDR1 is SEHNR and CDR2 is FQNEAQ in the germline V gene (reference sequence). V was trimmed by 4 bases and J by 6 bases, leaving 24 bases between them. CDR3 length equals 18 residues. The CDR3 DNA sequence: TGTGCCAGCAGCTCCTCATCGGGCGTGACAATGGGGCATGAAAAACTGTTTTTT. It specifies CASSSSSGVTMGHEKLFF.